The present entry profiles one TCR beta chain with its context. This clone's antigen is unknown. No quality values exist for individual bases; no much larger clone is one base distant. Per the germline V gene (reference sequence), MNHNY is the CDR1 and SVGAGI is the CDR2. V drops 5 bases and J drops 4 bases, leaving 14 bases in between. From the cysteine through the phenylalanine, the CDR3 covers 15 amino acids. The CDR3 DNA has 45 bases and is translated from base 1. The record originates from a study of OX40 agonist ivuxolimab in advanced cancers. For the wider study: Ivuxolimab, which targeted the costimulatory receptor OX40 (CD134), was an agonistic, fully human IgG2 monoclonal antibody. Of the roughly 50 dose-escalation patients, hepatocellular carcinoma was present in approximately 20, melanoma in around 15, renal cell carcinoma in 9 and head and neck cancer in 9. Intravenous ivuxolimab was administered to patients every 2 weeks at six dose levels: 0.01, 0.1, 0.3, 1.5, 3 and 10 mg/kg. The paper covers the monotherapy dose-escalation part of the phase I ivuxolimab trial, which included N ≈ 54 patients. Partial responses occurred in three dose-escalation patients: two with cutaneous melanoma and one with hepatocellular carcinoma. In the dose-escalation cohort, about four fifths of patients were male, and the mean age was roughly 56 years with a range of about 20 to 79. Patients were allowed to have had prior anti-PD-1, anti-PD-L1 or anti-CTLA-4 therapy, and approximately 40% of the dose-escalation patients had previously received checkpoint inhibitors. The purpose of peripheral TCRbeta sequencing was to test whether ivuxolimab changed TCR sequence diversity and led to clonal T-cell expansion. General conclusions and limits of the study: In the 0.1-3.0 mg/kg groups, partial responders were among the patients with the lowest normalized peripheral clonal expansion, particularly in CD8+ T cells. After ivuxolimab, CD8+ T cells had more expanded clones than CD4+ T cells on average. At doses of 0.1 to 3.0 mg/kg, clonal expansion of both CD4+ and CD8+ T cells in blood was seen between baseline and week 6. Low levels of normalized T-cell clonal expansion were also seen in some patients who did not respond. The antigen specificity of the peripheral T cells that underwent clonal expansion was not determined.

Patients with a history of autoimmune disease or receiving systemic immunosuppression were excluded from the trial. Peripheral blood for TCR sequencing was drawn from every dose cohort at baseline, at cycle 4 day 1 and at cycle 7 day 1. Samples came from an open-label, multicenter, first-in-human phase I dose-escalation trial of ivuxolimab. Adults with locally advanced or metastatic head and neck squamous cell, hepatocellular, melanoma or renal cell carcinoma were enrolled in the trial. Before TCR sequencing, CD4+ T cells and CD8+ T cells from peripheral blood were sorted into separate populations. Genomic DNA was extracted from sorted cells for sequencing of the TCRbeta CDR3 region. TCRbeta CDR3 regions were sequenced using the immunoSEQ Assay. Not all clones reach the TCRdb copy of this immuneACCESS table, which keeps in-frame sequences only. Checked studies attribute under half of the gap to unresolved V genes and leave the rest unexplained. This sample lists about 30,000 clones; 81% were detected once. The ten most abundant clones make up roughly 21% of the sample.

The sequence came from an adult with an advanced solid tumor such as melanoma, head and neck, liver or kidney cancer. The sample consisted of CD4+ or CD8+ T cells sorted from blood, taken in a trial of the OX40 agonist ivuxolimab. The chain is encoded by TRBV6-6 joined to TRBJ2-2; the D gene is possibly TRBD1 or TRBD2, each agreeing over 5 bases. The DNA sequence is TGTGCCAGCAGTCCCCGACAGAGGGGCACCGGGGAGCTGTTTTTT. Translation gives CASSPRQRGTGELFF.